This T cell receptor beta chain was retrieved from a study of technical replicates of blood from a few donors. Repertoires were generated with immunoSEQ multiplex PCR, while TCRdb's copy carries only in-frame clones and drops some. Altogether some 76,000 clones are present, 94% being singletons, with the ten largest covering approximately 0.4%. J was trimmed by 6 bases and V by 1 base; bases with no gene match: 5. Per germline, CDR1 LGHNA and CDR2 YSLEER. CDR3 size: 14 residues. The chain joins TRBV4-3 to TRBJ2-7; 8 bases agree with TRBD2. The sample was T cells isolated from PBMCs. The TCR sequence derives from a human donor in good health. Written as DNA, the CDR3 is TGCGCCAGCAGCCAAGTGGGTCTAGCGGGCGAGCAGTACTTC. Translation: CASSQVGLAGEQYF.